These T cell receptor beta chains were read from a single sample in a study of neurological immune-mediated disorders. MiXCR, run by TCRdb on the 5' RACE reads, gives a single entry per CDR3 protein. The table lists roughly 60,000 distinct CDR3 sequences, about 8.9% of them singletons. The sequencing sample was made of PBMCs. Source of these receptors: a man younger than 45 in good health. Each CDR3 is given with its conserved first and last residue. A D gene is named only where the DNA matches it firmly. Some rows mark clone size as missing; the rest say once, few, many or name a class of expanded clone.

18	TRBV6-5	TRBJ2-1	.	many	TGTGCCAGCAGTTACCACCGTCAAGGGAGAGACTCCTACAATGAGCAGTTCTTC	CASSYHRQGRDSYNEQFF
18	TRBV19	TRBJ2-4	.	.	TGTGCCAGTAGTATAGTGGGGACTGTAGCCGTTGCCAAAAACATTCAGTACTTC	CASSIVGTVAVAKNIQYF
15	TRBV9	TRBJ2-7	TRBD2	many	TGTGCCAGCAGCGTAGAGGGCGGGAGGGCCGACGAGCAGTACTTC	CASSVEGGRADEQYF
13	TRBV30	TRBJ1-2	TRBD1	.	TGTGCCACTACAGGGACAGGGGGATATGGCTACACCTTC	CATTGTGGYGYTF
12	TRBV19	TRBJ2-7	.	.	TGTGCCAGTAGCCCCGGGACCCACGAGCAGTACTTC	CASSPGTHEQYF
13	TRBV4-1	TRBJ2-1	.	many	TGCGCCAGCAGCCAAGAACGGGGAAATGAGCAGTTCTTC	CASSQERGNEQFF
15	TRBV5-1	TRBJ2-1	.	many	TGCGCCAGCAGTCTGTTTAGCGAGCCCTACAATGAGCAGTTCTTC	CASSLFSEPYNEQFF
12	TRBV7-6	TRBJ2-7	TRBD2	many	TGTGCCAGCAGCGAGACGGGGGGCGAGCAGTACTTC	CASSETGGEQYF
14	TRBV20-1	TRBJ2-3	.	many	TGCAGTGCCCAGATGGGGACTAGCACAGATACGCAGTATTTT	CSAQMGTSTDTQYF
14	TRBV5-1	TRBJ2-5	TRBD1	many	TGCGCCAGCAGCGCCACGACAGGGTGGAAGACCCAGTACTTC	CASSATTGWKTQYF
14	TRBV20-1	TRBJ2-3	.	.	TGCAGTGCTAGAAAGCTGACTGCGAACGATACGCAGTATTTT	CSARKLTANDTQYF